This T cell receptor beta chain was profiled in a study of blood T cell repertoires in COVID-19. Study summary: Nucleic acid was either cDNA or gDNA, and it came from T cells, B-cell-depleted T cells, or PBMCs.

Residents of approximately 25 US areas, aged about 18 to 89 years, made up the participants. Cohorts were assigned according to the clinical history that participants reported. All recovered Cohort 3 donors got two negative PCRs, got clearance, or saw symptom resolution. Sequencing used immunoSEQ multiplex PCR; TCRdb keeps in-frame clones, though not all of them. The sample holds hundreds of thousands of clones, about 89% seen once. Per germline, CDR1 MNHEY and CDR2 SMNVEV (reference sequence). V lost 6 bases and J lost 2; bases outside the gene matches: 3. CDR3 length equals 15 residues. The receptor's source is a man between 40 and 49 years old who had recovered from COVID-19. V and J are TRBV27 and TRBJ2-3; 12 positions agree with TRBD2. What was sequenced was PBMCs or T cells enriched from blood (not recorded which). CDR3 sequence reads: CASRSSGRATDTQYF. Here the CDR3 DNA reads TGTGCCAGCAGATCTAGCGGGAGGGCCACAGATACGCAGTATTTT.